A single TCR beta chain is shown here with its context. Its antigen is still unknown. No base qualities exist here, and no much larger clone lies one base off it. This CDR3 is also generated by other DNA sequences in the sample. The sample belongs to a study of shared clonotypes between healthy human individuals (dated by TCRdb to 2018 to 2021). About the study as a whole: A couple of women and three men aged 18 to 49 years were included in the cohort. Per donor, three plates each were used for CD4 naive and CD4 memory, two for CD8 naive, and one for CD8 memory. Blood TCR repertoires of about 5 healthy adults were deeply sequenced to estimate repertoire size and the extent of clonotype sharing between individuals. Different laboratories and diverse techniques were used to prepare libraries and sequence TCR repertoires, to increase sequencing depth and limit assay-specific biases. Between about 0.85 and 10 billion PBMCs per donor were obtained by leukapheresis.

What the authors observed across the whole study: When a few donors were compared, the shared fraction of clonotypes was 5% to 6.5% for naive CD4, 3.5% to 4% for naive CD8, roughly 2.3% for memory CD4, and around 0.4% for memory CD8. Only blood was sampled, and tissue TCR repertoires likely differ from those in blood. Naive subsets generally had larger estimated clonotype richness than memory subsets. Pairwise subsampling led to the expectation that sequencing depth would affect the degree of clonotype sharing among donors. Rarefaction of sorted-subset datasets indicated incomplete sequencing despite the large sequencing depth. Higher generation probabilities were observed for clonotypes shared by all four sorted-subset donors than for non-shared clonotypes. The small number of donors limited the genetic and exposure-history diversity represented.

Using the deep immunoSEQ assay, multiplex PCR amplified TCR CDR3 regions from genomic DNA. Extracted genomic DNA from each cell subset was spread evenly across all wells of several immunoSEQ 96-well plates, with each plate serving as a replicate. For sorted subsets, approximately 200 ng of genomic DNA, equivalent to 25,000 to 30,000 T cell genomes, went into each replicate PCR. Purified libraries were quantified with a Qubit 3.0 fluorometer, sized on a Bioanalyzer 2100, and re-quantified with the KAPA Library Quantification kit. Every immunoSEQ 96-well plate was sequenced on a dedicated single-read 150-cycle Illumina NextSeq 550 flow cell. The study's processing was this. Because the immunoSEQ output held only junctional sequences and lacked quality scores, the filtering could not match the filtering applied to full-length reads. Sequences were annotated with PyIR, a Python wrapper for IgBLAST v1.9, using IMGT germline references to assign V/J genes and CDR3. Any read was removed if the V/J assignment was weak (E-value above 1e-6), the CDR3 was missing, or the read contained stop codons, out-of-frame junctions, or ambiguous translated residues. V3J clonotypes were defined by identical inferred V gene, J gene, and CDR3 amino acid sequence. Percentage overlap between repertoires was calculated by dividing the number of shared unique clonotypes by the size of the smaller repertoire. Three approaches were used to assess repertoire richness: RTK rarefaction, the Chao1 estimator, and Recon v2.1 estimates of unobserved clonotypes. Generation probabilities were computed with OLGA for all TCRbeta clonotypes obtained by the gDNA method from several donors. The table comes from immuneACCESS by way of TCRdb, which keeps in-frame sequences with V and J called. Part of the clones is missing from these tables; in studies checked, under half for an unresolved V gene and the rest for unknown reasons. The DNA was the basis for D and trimming; V, J and clone size are from that table. Here the sample has about 2.3 million clones; about nine tenths occur a single time. 0.37% of the sample comes from the top ten.

Measured from the cysteine to the phenylalanine, the CDR3 is 14 residues long. Left in the record is the CDR3 DNA by itself, 42 bases read in frame from the first base. The germline ends are 11 bases apart after V is trimmed by 2 bases and J by 6 bases. For CDR1 and CDR2, the germline V gene lists SGHRS and YFSETQ. Healthy HIV-negative adults with no recently reported acute infections or vaccinations were included as donors. Every donor was a Caucasian adult residing in Nashville, Tennessee, USA. Magnetic negative selection was used to enrich CD4+ T cells, after which naive cells were positively selected on CD45RA and the negative fraction became the memory subset. Blood was collected by leukapheresis, and PBMCs were isolated by Ficoll-Histopaque density gradient centrifugation and then cryopreserved in liquid nitrogen vapor phase. Analytical flow cytometry was used to check the purity and quantity of each magnetically sorted T cell population. Genomic DNA was isolated from every sorted fraction and measured by UV absorbance on a Nanodrop 2000c.

The chain uses TRBV5-1 and TRBJ1-4, with TRBD1 tentatively as D gene (5 bases match). The receptor was isolated from a man in his late teens or twenties in good health. Some clones in this sample may be carry-over from other donors' samples. The sample was naive CD4+ T cells from PBMCs. The cell subset or site label, as the study defines it: CD45RA+ positively selected. The nucleotide sequence is TGCGCCAGCAGCTTAGACAGAGGGGATGAAAAACTGTTTTTT. It encodes CASSLDRGDEKLFF.